The 16 T cell receptor beta chains below were found in one sample sequenced in a study of T cells in localized non-small cell lung cancer. Some clones are missing from TCRdb's copy, which holds only in-frame ones; the method was immunoSEQ multiplex PCR. In the table there are under 150,000 clones, around 90% of which are singletons. Specimen: peripheral blood, collected before any cancer treatment. Every receptor here comes from a female donor over 55 with stage I lung adenocarcinoma.

This clone appeared a single time. The V gene is TRBV5-4, the J gene TRBJ2-5, with D unresolved. Trimming cost V 4 bases and J 5 bases, with 12 bases left between them. The CDR3 sequence is 13 residues long. Germline V CDR1 and CDR2: SGHNT, YYREEE (reference sequence). The CDR3 sequence is CASSPPSIETQYF. The CDR3 DNA reads as TGTGCCAGCAGCCCCCCGAGCATTGAGACCCAGTACTTC. The full variable domain, with the rest looked up from reference TRBV5-4 and TRBJ2-5, is ETGVTQSPTHLIKTRGQQVTLRCSSQSGHNTVSWYQQALGQGPQFIFQYYREEENGRGNFPPRFSGLQFPNYSSELNVNALELDDSALYLCASSPPSIETQYFGPGTRLLVL.

This clone was detected once. This sequence joins TRBV5-1 and TRBJ2-5; 9 bases align to TRBD2. V lost 1 base to trimming and J lost 3 bases; unmatched junction nucleotides: 7. CDR1 and CDR2 (germline): SGHRS, YFSETQ. The CDR3 is made up of 16 amino acids. CDR3 nucleotides: TGCGCCAGCAGCTTGAACGCGGGAGGGACAAAAGAGACCCAGTACTTC. Protein product: CASSLNAGGTKETQYF.

This clone was recorded only once. This rearrangement joins TRBV27 to TRBJ2-7; tentatively, D is TRBD2 (6 bases). Between the trimmed V and J ends, which lost 6 bases and 0 bases, there was a span of 12 bases. The CDR3 is made up of 14 amino acids. Per the germline V gene, CDR1 is MNHEY and CDR2 is SMNVEV (reference sequence). The chain's CDR3 is CASRRLDSSYEQYF. The CDR3 coding sequence is TGTGCCAGCAGGCGACTAGACAGCTCCTACGAGCAGTACTTC.

The CDR3, as DNA: TGCGCCAGCAGCCGGGGACAGGGGGCTTACGAGCAGTACTTC. Its translation is CASSRGQGAYEQYF. This chain connects TRBV5-1 to TRBJ2-7; 12 bases agree with TRBD1. CDR1 is SGHRS and CDR2 is YFSETQ in the germline V gene. The J segment lost 4 bases and the V segment lost 4 bases, leaving 3 bases of the junction unmatched. The CDR3 loop spans 14 amino acids.

The V gene is TRBV20-1, the J gene TRBJ1-1, with no clear D. There are 11 residues in the CDR3. CDR1 is DFQATT, CDR2 SNEGSKA, per germline (reference sequence). V lost 6 bases and J lost 3, with 8 bases in between. In DNA form, the CDR3 reads TGCAGTGCCCGGAGGGACACTGAAGCTTTCTTT. Residues: CSARRDTEAFF.

The rearrangement links TRBV20-1 to TRBJ2-1, with D uncertain. The ends were cut back, 1 base at V and 6 bases at J, with 4 bases in the middle. The CDR3 contains 11 residues. Germline values: CDR1 DFQATT, CDR2 SNEGSKA (reference sequence). The DNA of the CDR3 is TGCAGTGCTAGAGCCCCCAATGAGCAGTTCTTC. It yields the protein CSARAPNEQFF.

This chain connects TRBV6-5 to TRBJ1-2; D perhaps matches TRBD1 (6 bases). Trimming shortened V by 6 bases and J by 4 bases, and 12 bases separated the two germline ends. This CDR3 region has 13 residues. CDR1 and CDR2 from the germline V gene are MNHEY and SVGAGI. CDR3 region: CASRPQGLYGYTF. CDR3 DNA sequence: TGTGCCAGCAGACCACAGGGACTCTATGGCTACACCTTC.

V and J are TRBV5-1 and TRBJ1-3, with 7 nucleotides matching TRBD1. Germline V gene sequence: CDR1 SGHRS, CDR2 YFSETQ. Trimming at V came to 6 bases and at J to 1 base, leaving 13 bases not matched to a gene. The CDR3 spans 17 residues. CDR3 nucleotide sequence: TGCGCCAGCACGCCGGGACAGCGAGATCCTTCTGGAAACACCATATATTTT. This translates into CASTPGQRDPSGNTIYF.

This clone was found a few times. V is TRBV2 and J is TRBJ1-1, with D unresolved. Trimming pared 3 bases from V and 0 bases from J, leaving 5 bases between. The CDR3 spans 13 residues. Germline V gene data show CDR1 as SNHLY and CDR2 as FYNNEI. The CDR3 region is CASSEGLNTEAFF. The CDR3 DNA reads TGTGCCAGCAGTGAGGGGTTGAACACTGAAGCTTTCTTT.

The chain links TRBV4-2 to TRBJ2-3; perhaps D is TRBD1 or TRBD2 (5 bases each). From germline, CDR1 is LGHNA and CDR2 YNFKEQ. V was cut by 4 bases and J by 6 bases, with 23 bases left in between. This CDR3 spans 17 amino acids. CDR3 loop: CASSREKEGRASDTQYF. The CDR3 DNA sequence: TGTGCCAGCAGCCGTGAGAAAGAGGGGCGCGCGAGCGATACGCAGTATTTT.

V usage is TRBV19 and J usage is TRBJ2-7, with a weak D call TRBD2 (6 bases). Trimming shortened V by 5 bases and J by 3 bases, and 14 bases separated the two germline ends. Germline-derived CDR1 and CDR2 are LNHDA and SQIVND (reference sequence). The CDR3 runs to 14 residues. CDR3 DNA sequence: TGTGCCAGTAGTGACGCAGGGAGGAGCTACGAGCAGTACTTC. Encoded protein: CASSDAGRSYEQYF.

As DNA, the CDR3 is TGCGCCAGCAGCTTGCTCTCTGGGACAGGGAGAAGGAACGAGCAGTACTTC. This translates into CASSLLSGTGRRNEQYF. The chain carries TRBV5-1 and TRBJ2-7; 9 bases match TRBD1. The CDR3 has 17 residues. From germline, CDR1 is SGHRS and CDR2 YFSETQ. J was trimmed by 5 bases and V by 1 base; bases with no gene match: 13. Full variable domain (outside the CDR3, taken from reference TRBV5-1 and TRBJ2-7): KAGVTQTPRYLIKTRGQQVTLSCSPISGHRSVSWYQQTPGQGLQFLFEYFSETQRNKGNFPGRFSGRQFSNSRSEMNVSTLELGDSALYLCASSLLSGTGRRNEQYFGPGTRLTVT.

The genes are TRBV5-4 and TRBJ1-3, with unresolved D. The CDR3 is 16 residues long. V dropped 0 bases and J dropped 0 bases, with 10 bases sitting between them. Germline assignment: CDR1 SGHNT and CDR2 YYREEE (reference sequence). The CDR3 reads CASSLEPTASGNTIYF. The CDR3 DNA sequence: TGTGCCAGCAGCTTGGAACCGACCGCCTCTGGAAACACCATATATTTT.

The chain has TRBV6-5 and TRBJ1-2; 7 positions match TRBD1. The germline V gene encodes CDR1 MNHEY and CDR2 SVGAGI. Trimming cost V 2 bases and J 3 bases; bases outside gene matches: 0. The CDR3 runs to 13 residues. The CDR3 coding sequence is TGTGCCAGCAGTTACGACAGGGACTATGGCTACACCTTC. Translating it yields CASSYDRDYGYTF.

V is TRBV18 and J is TRBJ2-5; tentatively, D is TRBD1 or TRBD2 (5 bases each). Germline V gives CDR1 KGHSH, CDR2 LQKENI. V was clipped by 2 bases and J by 5 bases, with 15 bases between them. The CDR3 totals 15 residues. The CDR3 region has the DNA TGTGCCAGCTCACCAGCGGGCGCGGCAGGGGAGACCCAGTACTTC. As protein: CASSPAGAAGETQYF.

This rearrangement joins TRBV19 to TRBJ1-2; 10 nucleotides agree with TRBD1. This CDR3 has 16 residues. From germline, CDR1 is LNHDA and CDR2 SQIVND (reference sequence). The junction had 8 bases not matched to a gene; V was cut back by 3 bases and J by 4 bases. The CDR3 sequence: CASSIGGQGMGYGYTF. Written as DNA, the CDR3 is TGTGCCAGTAGTATCGGGGGACAGGGGATGGGCTATGGCTACACCTTC.